The present TCR beta chain was sequenced within a study of beta chain features in type 1 diabetes. The whole isolated RNA underwent reverse transcription, so sequencing captured expressed TCRB transcripts. Generated by immunoSEQ multiplex PCR, the TCRdb table keeps only in-frame clones and is missing some. Among some 330,000 clones listed, around 10% were seen once. This clone was seen a handful of times. CD45RO/CCR7/CD25/CD127/CD95/CD27 staining was used to isolate CD4+ naive, central memory, regulatory and stem cell-like memory cells by sorting. In all sorted populations, purity surpassed 98%. Germline V CDR1 and CDR2: SGHTA, FQGNSA. This CDR3 spans 14 amino acids. V was clipped by 1 base and J by 10 bases; unmatched bases: 5.

The chain combines TRBV7-2 with TRBJ2-1, with 9 bases aligning to TRBD1. The clonotype originates from a woman in her 30s in good health. Material: naive CD4+ T cells from blood. Here the CDR3 reads CASSLVGTGKEQFF. The CDR3 coding sequence is TGTGCCAGCAGCTTAGTAGGGACAGGGAAAGAGCAGTTCTTC.